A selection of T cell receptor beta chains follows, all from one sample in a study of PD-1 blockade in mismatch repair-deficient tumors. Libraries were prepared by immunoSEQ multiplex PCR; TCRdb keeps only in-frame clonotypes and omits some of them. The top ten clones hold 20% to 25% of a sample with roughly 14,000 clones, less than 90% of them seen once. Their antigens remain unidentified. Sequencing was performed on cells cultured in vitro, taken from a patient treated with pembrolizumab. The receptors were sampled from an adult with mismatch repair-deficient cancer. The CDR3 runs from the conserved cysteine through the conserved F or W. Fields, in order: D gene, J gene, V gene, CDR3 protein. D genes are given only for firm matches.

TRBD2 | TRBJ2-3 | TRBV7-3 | CASSLTVGGRTDTQYF
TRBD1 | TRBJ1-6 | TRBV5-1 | CASSLEDRDSPLHF
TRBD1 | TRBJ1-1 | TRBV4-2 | CASRNVDRGGNTEAFF
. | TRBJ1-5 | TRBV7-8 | CASSLAGQPQHF
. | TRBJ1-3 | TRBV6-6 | CASSPVGVAGNTIYF
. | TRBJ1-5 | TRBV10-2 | CASSAQGRNQPQHF
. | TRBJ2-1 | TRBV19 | CASKKDHYNEQFF
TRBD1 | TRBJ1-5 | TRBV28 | CASSPYRGRQPQHF
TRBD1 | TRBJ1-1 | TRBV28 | CASSYQGARSTEAFF
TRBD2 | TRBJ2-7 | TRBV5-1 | CASSLGLAGDGEQYF
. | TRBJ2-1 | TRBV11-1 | CASTSGSSYNEQFF
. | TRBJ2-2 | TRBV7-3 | CASSLDSPGELFF
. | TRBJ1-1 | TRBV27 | CASSFSRNLLAFF
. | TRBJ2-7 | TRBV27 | CASGPHYEQYF
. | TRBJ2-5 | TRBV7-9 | CASTRGETQYF
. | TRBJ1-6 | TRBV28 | CASSLPGARNSPLHF
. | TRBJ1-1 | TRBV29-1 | CSVGFGEGSTEAFF
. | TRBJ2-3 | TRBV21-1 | CASSLPGPERSTDTQYF
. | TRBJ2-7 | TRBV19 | CASSMDLWGLPYEQYF
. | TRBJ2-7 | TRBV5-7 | CASSLFFRYEQYF
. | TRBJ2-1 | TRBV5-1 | CASSYSAGNNEQFF
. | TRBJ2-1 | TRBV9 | CASSVNRGLDEQFF
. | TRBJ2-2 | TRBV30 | CAWSVMRGLNTGELFF
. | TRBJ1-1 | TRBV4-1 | CASSQEGPGIGNTEAFF
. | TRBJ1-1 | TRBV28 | CASSLLVTEAFF
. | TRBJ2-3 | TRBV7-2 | CASSPLVSTDTQYF
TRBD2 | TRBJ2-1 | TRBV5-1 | CASSPGGLAGNEQFF
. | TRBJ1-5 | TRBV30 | CAWSVLGNQPQHF
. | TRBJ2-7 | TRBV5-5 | CASSRRGLGAQYF
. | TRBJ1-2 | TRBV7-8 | CASSLVKSGGYTF
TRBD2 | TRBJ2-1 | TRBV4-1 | CASSRTGAGAYDEQFF
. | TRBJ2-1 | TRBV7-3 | CASSLKGGVLGNEQFF
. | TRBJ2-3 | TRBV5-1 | CASSLEARGDTQYF
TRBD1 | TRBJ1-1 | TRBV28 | CASSYRGPLNTEAFF
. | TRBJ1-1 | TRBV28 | CASSSPKTGRGVNTEAFF
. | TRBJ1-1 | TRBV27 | CASSPFFTGGATEAFF
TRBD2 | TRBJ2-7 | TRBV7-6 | CASSQRNRGVGEQYF
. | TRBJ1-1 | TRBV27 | CASSTLQGSNTEAFF
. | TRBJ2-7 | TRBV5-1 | CASSLGGRWAYEQYF
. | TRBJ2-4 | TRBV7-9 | CASSLASVNIQYF
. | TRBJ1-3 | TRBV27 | CASSLRQPGNTIYF
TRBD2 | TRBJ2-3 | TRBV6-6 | CASGGRDTDTQYF
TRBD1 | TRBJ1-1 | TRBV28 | CASSTGGEGNTEAFF
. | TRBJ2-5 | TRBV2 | CASSDGRLPQETQYF
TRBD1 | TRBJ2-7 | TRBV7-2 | CASSRFRQGDYEQYF
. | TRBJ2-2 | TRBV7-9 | CAGPDSGELFF